This TCR beta chain was documented in a study of cytomegalovirus exposure and HLA in healthy donors (TCRdb year 2017). Regarding the complete study: In an earlier analysis of approximately 500 of the donors, 250 to 350 Gb of sequence data and just under 120 million unique TCR beta sequences from roughly 190 million T cells were reported. Approximately 310 gigabases of sequencing data and about 92 million unique TCR sequences made up an early release that covered about 640 HLA-typed donors. Of the approximately 400 genotyped donors, 81% were placed in the genetic ancestry cluster associated with self-reported Caucasian donors. The study aimed to test whether signatures of past pathogen exposure could be identified by cataloging public T cell receptors. The study used immunosequencing to profile the T cell repertoires of around 600 subjects and linked those repertoires to cytomegalovirus serostatus. Along with the approximately 650-subject first cohort, a separate validation cohort of around 110 different subjects was used. To predict cytomegalovirus infection status, the study combined high-throughput TCR immunosequencing, statistical association of individual TCRs with disease status, and machine learning. In a later analysis, previously published TCR beta repertoires from some 640 donors were re-analyzed and high-resolution HLA genotyping was added so that TCR occurrence patterns could be studied. Rather than drawing on any new phenotypic data, the later analysis identified candidate immune exposures from TCR beta sequences and the way those sequences occurred across donors. An earlier analysis of around 540 of the donors applied high-throughput TCR beta sequencing to assess whether each TCR beta V gene segment acted as functional or pseudogenic. Donor age, sex, ethnicity and CMV serostatus were collected together with the repertoire data. Genome-wide SNP genotypes for about 65% of the roughly 670 donors were used in a later genetic analysis, which treated that subset as a discovery cohort. Every repertoire in the discovery cohort had been generated on one and the same sequencing platform. Class I and class II HLA loci were covered by the typing at four-digit resolution. Typing coverage differed by locus: A, B, C, DRB1 and DQB1 were typed in about 629-640 donors, DQA1 in about 560, DPA1 in approximately 610, and DPB1 in about 450. Because of strong linkage in the cohort, a few DR-DQ haplotypes were treated as single units for association and clustering. Across some 400 genotyped donors of the cohort, an average of approximately 240,000 unique TCR beta nucleotide sequences per donor were sequenced, and roughly 20% of those sequences were non-productive.

In total, roughly 710 healthy bone marrow donors made up the cohort. At the time of sampling, every cohort member was nominally healthy, though immune exposures that went unrecorded were likely present. The donor tested CMV seropositive, placing the donor among the 250 to 350 seropositive members of the cohort. Each donor provided a peripheral blood sample, and peripheral blood mononuclear cells were used for TCR beta sequencing. The Qiagen DNeasy Blood Extraction Kit was used to extract genomic DNA from the blood cell samples. General study outcomes and caveats: A cluster of highly shared sequence variants was judged likely to be a technical artifact of the sequencing pipeline. In an earlier analysis of more than 500 of the donors, most TCR beta V segments appeared in productive rearrangements about 87% or about 30% of the time, broadly matching IMGT annotations. A few of the identified cytomegalovirus-associated TCR beta chains were confirmed in vitro to be specific for cytomegalovirus antigens. Most TCR sequences were observed very rarely across donors, whereas some public TCRs were present in many individuals. Linkage disequilibrium might explain the correlated functional status among segregating V segments, but an unknown experimental factor could not be excluded. It was suggested by the authors that the approach could potentially be generalized to other disease states and immunological phenotypes. Some IMGT-functional V segments, including TRBV6-2 and TRBV6-3, could not be distinguished by the 87-base-pair reads and were therefore excluded. A later analysis found that HLA-associated TCR beta chains were more clonally expanded and had lower generation probabilities than equally common non-associated chains. Most CMV-associated TCR beta chains appeared to be HLA-restricted in a later analysis, and the HLA associations seemed to be driven largely by CMV exposure. The presence/absence analyses assumed that sequencing depth was roughly uniform across donors, and that assumption may not be true. In a later analysis, some 18,000 TCR beta sequences were associated with specific HLA alleles at a false discovery rate of 0.05. Because counts were too low, about 18 rarely observed V segments, including chromosome 9 orphons, were excluded from the earlier analysis of several hundred of the donors. The classifier was reported to diagnose cytomegalovirus status with high specificity and sensitivity in both the original cohort and the validation cohort. The study listed 150 to 200 TCR beta chains as associated with cytomegalovirus. In a later genetic analysis, a missense DCLRE1C variant was associated with V-gene and J-gene trimming of TCR beta chains, and the association was replicated in an independent cohort. A further reported finding was that TCR beta sequences accurately predicted the HLA-A and HLA-B alleles for most subjects in the first cohort. Because HLA typing was unavailable for some donors at each locus, only the typed subset was used in association tests. A later analysis reported that several top co-occurrence clusters appeared linked to parvovirus B19, influenza, CMV and Epstein-Barr virus. Strong co-occurrence of HLA alleles, especially DR and DQ, made assigning TCR associations to individual alleles difficult. CMV serostatus was the only immune exposure information available for the cohort. According to a later analysis, TCR association rates differed among HLA loci, with DRB1 alleles showing the most associated TCRs and HLA-C alleles showing the fewest. The cohort was sequenced for TCR beta chains only, and without alpha or paired-chain data the features that could be detected were limited. Compared with the 666-donor mean, donors in an Asian-associated ancestry cluster had fewer N-insertions in productive TCRs, according to a later genetic analysis.

Remarks on this clone: Its target antigen remains unknown. No much larger clonotype is one base removed from it; base qualities were not supplied.

The method behind the library was the immunoSEQ multiplex PCR assay. A mixture of 60 forward primers for TCR Vbeta segments and 13 reverse primers for TCR Jbeta segments was used in the multiplex PCR. The CDR3 region of rearranged TCR beta genes was amplified from genomic DNA with a multiplex PCR assay. On the Illumina HiSeq System, the amplified TCR beta libraries were sequenced as 87-base-pair reads. For the original study's pipeline: In a later analysis, around 80 million unique TCR beta chains were counted across the roughly 610 repertoires, and about 10 million of these chains were shared by at least two donors. Raw reads were error-corrected and collapsed into unique sequences by a nearest-neighbor algorithm in which closely related sequences were merged to remove PCR and sequencing errors. To assign V, D and J gene segments, CDR3 sequences were aligned to IMGT reference sequences. For a sequence to be retained, a match of at least six nucleotides was required to both a V gene segment and a J gene segment. Rearrangements were classified as productive when the CDR3 lacked stop codons and remained in frame with V and J, and all other rearrangements were classified as non-productive. Following IMGT convention, CDR3 was defined as the stretch from the second conserved V-encoded cysteine up to the conserved J-encoded phenylalanine. Sequences without an unambiguous match to a single V gene segment were excluded from the earlier analysis of 587 of the donors. In an earlier analysis of almost 600 of the donors, a V segment was called functional when productive rearrangements were above 56.7%, and segregating when the standard deviation between donors exceeded 5%. A statistical classification framework was built for diagnosing cytomegalovirus status from the catalog of TCR beta chain sequences. In a later analysis, V and J genes were assigned by comparing TCR nucleotide sequences against IMGT/GENE-DB human TR gene sequences. Using the TCRdist pipeline, a later analysis assigned CDR3 sequences along with most-parsimonious VDJ recombination scenarios. In a later analysis, each TCR beta chain was defined by its CDR3 amino acid sequence together with its V-gene family, and reads lacking a unique V-gene family were excluded. A later analysis removed 500 to 650 highly shared, low-generation-probability nucleotide sequences to deal with suspected cross-contamination and a sequencing artifact. For each public chain, a later analysis derived a clonal expansion index from normalized ranks of inferred template counts within each repertoire. A later analysis computed generation probabilities with a VDJ recombination model fitted to out-of-frame rearrangements, and checked the results against IGoR. In a later analysis, TCR-TCR, TCR-HLA and TCR-CMV co-occurrence was scored with hypergeometric tests, and a repertoire-size bias correction was applied to TCR pairs. False discovery rates were estimated in a later analysis by permuting HLA or CMV assignments 20 times. A later analysis grouped co-occurring TCRs with DBSCAN, adding TCRdist sequence similarity when clustering within HLA-allele-positive subsets. For co-occurrence clustering, repertoires with fewer than 30,000 or more than 120,000 public chains were excluded, along with several repertoires with anomalous nucleotide sharing. Not all clones reach the TCRdb copy of this immuneACCESS table, which keeps in-frame sequences only. Checked studies attribute under half of the gap to unresolved V genes and leave the rest unexplained. V, J and clone size reflect that table, while D and trimming were determined from the DNA. The sample table shows about 140,000 clones, and roughly 78% are seen once. The ten largest clones represent about 3.4% of the sample.

The CDR3 has 13 amino acids, counting the end cysteine and phenylalanine. The entry retains the CDR3 DNA only, 39 bases that are in frame from base 1. The germline V gene sets CDR1 to SGDLS and CDR2 to YYNGEE. V drops 5 bases and J drops 3 bases, leaving 8 bases in between. The chain links TRBV9 with TRBJ2-2, with a weak D call of TRBD1 (6 bases match). This TCR was recovered from a man aged 18 to 29 in good health and CMV-seropositive. Sample: PBMCs. The CDR3 region: CASRRGYTGELFF. The DNA reads as follows: TGTGCCAGCAGGAGGGGGTACACCGGGGAGCTGTTTTTT.